The subject of this entry is one T cell receptor (beta chain). Its cognate antigen is unknown. Here immunoSEQ multiplex PCR was the method, and the copy in TCRdb shows in-frame clones only, minus some. This table holds about 150,000 clones, over 90% found once. This sample stems from a study of T cell responses to AZD1222 COVID-19 vaccine. General study results and limits: The study sampled repertoires only after the peak T cell response. A reported finding is that nearly half of spike-specific TCRs target unmutated variant regions.

Germline values: CDR1 MDHEN, CDR2 SYDVKM. Deletions cut 6 bases from V and 5 bases from J, with 14 bases between. The CDR3 contains 14 residues. This specimen consisted of peripheral blood, obtained on day 0 of AZD1222 vaccination. V gene TRBV28 combines with J gene TRBJ1-5, with a possible D match to TRBD1 (6 bases). The sequence was collected from an adult in good health. The CDR3 reads CASSLGGADQPQHF. The DNA of the CDR3 is TGTGCCAGCAGCCTCGGGGGGGCCGATCAGCCCCAGCATTTT.